These 13 T cell receptor beta chains originate from one sample sequenced in a study of cytomegalovirus exposure and HLA in healthy donors. 13 Jbeta primers and 60 Vbeta primers were used for the PCR. Using immunoSEQ multiplex PCR, the repertoire was profiled, and TCRdb retains in-frame clones only, with some absent. The table records more than 90,000 clones, approximately 78% of them present only once. Sequencing was done on a sample of PBMCs. These receptors all come from a man aged 25-45 years in good health and CMV-seropositive.

The genes are TRBV11-3 and TRBJ2-6; the D gene is possibly TRBD1 (5 bases). Deletions cut 7 bases from V and 4 bases from J, with 17 bases between. CDR1 and CDR2 from the germline V gene are SGHNT and YENEEA. CDR3 length equals 16 residues. This CDR3 is CASTARVRTGANVLTF. CDR3 nucleotide sequence: TGTGCCAGCACCGCCAGGGTTCGAACGGGGGCCAACGTCCTGACTTTC. The entire variable domain, with the rest obtained from reference TRBV11-3 and TRBJ2-6, is as follows: EAGVVQSPRYKIIEKKQPVAFWCNPISGHNTLYWYLQNLGQGPELLIRYENEEAVDDSQLPKDRFSAERLKGVDSTLKIQPAELGDSAVYLCASTARVRTGANVLTFGAGSRLTVL.

This clone was recorded a few times. This chain uses TRBV13 with TRBJ2-2, with TRBD2 matching over 9 bases. The CDR3 runs 16 residues. V lost 3 bases, J lost 3 bases, and 5 bases stayed unmatched. Per germline, CDR1 PRHDT and CDR2 FYEKMQ (reference sequence). Here the CDR3 DNA reads TGTGCCAGCAGCTTTTTAGCGGGGGAGGACACCGGGGAGCTGTTTTTT. This codes for CASSFLAGEDTGELFF.

Details on this clone: A junction boundary mismatches the germline segment, possibly from a read error. V gene TRBV7-6 combines with J gene TRBJ1-3; D not resolved. Germline V CDR1 and CDR2: SGHVS, FNYEAQ. The CDR3 contains 16 residues. The CDR3 spells CASSLGPLFRGNAIYF. The DNA for the CDR3 is TGTGCCAGCAGCTTAGGGCCGCTCTTTCGGGGAAACGCCATATATTTT.

V is TRBV5-1 and J is TRBJ2-3, with a possible D match to TRBD1 (6 bases). V gave up 0 bases and J gave up 2 bases, with 13 bases separating them. CDR1 and CDR2 (germline): SGHRS, YFSETQ. The CDR3 runs to 16 residues. Here the CDR3 reads CASSLGRGTDTDTQYF. CDR3 coding DNA: TGCGCCAGCAGCTTGGGCAGGGGAACGGACACAGATACGCAGTATTTT.

The rearrangement links TRBV27 to TRBJ1-5; possible D gene TRBD1, 5 bases. The CDR3 is made up of 13 amino acids. The germline V gene encodes CDR1 MNHEY and CDR2 SMNVEV (reference sequence). With 4 bases removed from V and 6 bases from J, the gap between germline ends came to 10 bases. CDR3: CASSSERGQPQHF. CDR3 DNA sequence: TGTGCCAGCAGTTCGGAAAGGGGTCAGCCCCAGCATTTT.

The chain couples TRBV2 to TRBJ1-5, with 7 bases that match TRBD1. CDR1 is SNHLY and CDR2 is FYNNEI in the germline V gene. CDR3 length: 14 amino acids. With V trimmed by 6 bases and J by 9 bases, 11 bases remained unmatched. As DNA, the CDR3 is TGTGCCAGCAGGGACAGGAGCCTGGAGAGGCCCCAGCATTTT. It is translated as CASRDRSLERPQHF.

V and J are TRBV29-1 and TRBJ2-1; unclear D gene. The germline V and J ends were trimmed by 4 bases and 1 base, with 11 bases remaining between them. CDR1 is SQVTM, CDR2 ANQGSEA, per germline. CDR3 length equals 14 residues. The CDR3 sequence: CSVVPSGSYNEQFF. The CDR3 DNA is TGCAGCGTTGTCCCCTCCGGTTCCTACAATGAGCAGTTCTTC.

This chain joins TRBV5-5 and TRBJ2-1; 12 bases match TRBD2. With V trimmed by 1 base and J by 10 bases, 9 bases remained unmatched. The CDR3 spans 16 residues. Germline CDR1 is SGHKS and CDR2 is YYEKEE (reference sequence). CDR3 sequence (DNA): TGTGCCAGCAGCTTGATCGGACTAGCGGGGTTCGGAGAGCAGTTCTTC. This sequence encodes CASSLIGLAGFGEQFF.

This clone appeared a single time. The chain carries TRBV7-8 and TRBJ2-1; D gene ambiguous. The germline V gene encodes CDR1 SGHVS and CDR2 FQNEAQ. Trimming shortened V by 2 bases and J by 7 bases, and 9 bases separated the two germline ends. The CDR3 loop spans 13 amino acids. In nucleotides, the CDR3 is TGTGCCAGCAGCTTACTTTACGGGAATGAGCAGTTCTTC. Translated, it gives CASSLLYGNEQFF.

As concerns this clone: A far larger clone lies a single base away; this is likely a read error. The chain combines TRBV6-5 with TRBJ2-3, with 11 nucleotides matching TRBD2. The trim removed 5 bases at V and 2 bases at J, leaving 3 bases unmatched. Looked up from germline, CDR1 is MNHEY and CDR2 is SVGAGI. The CDR3 totals 15 residues. DNA for the CDR3: TGTGCCAGCAGTCGACTAGCGGGAAACACAGATACGCAGTATTTT. This gives the protein CASSRLAGNTDTQYF.

The J gene is TRBJ2-7, the V gene TRBV28; 8 nucleotides line up with TRBD1. The CDR3 loop spans 13 amino acids. Unmatched junction bases numbered 3, after V lost 6 bases and J lost 2 bases. In germline, CDR1 is MDHEN, CDR2 SYDVKM. Written as DNA, the CDR3 is TGTGCCAGCAGGGACAGGGCCACCTACGAGCAGTACTTC. The encoded protein is CASRDRATYEQYF.

This sequence joins TRBV6-1 and TRBJ2-5, with TRBD2 as a possible D gene (6 bases). Trimming stripped 7 bases from V and 2 bases from J, with 14 bases between. From germline, CDR1 is MNHNS and CDR2 SASEGT. The CDR3 consists of 14 residues. CDR3 DNA: TGTGCCAGCACCGAAGGAGGGGCGCAAGAGACCCAGTACTTC. Protein product: CASTEGGAQETQYF.

The V call is TRBV7-9, the J call TRBJ1-5; D is unclear. Trimming shortened V by 10 bases and J by 1 base, and 17 bases separated the two germline ends. CDR1 is SEHNR, CDR2 FQNEAQ, per germline (reference sequence). This CDR3 comprises 15 residues. The CDR3 DNA is TGTGCCAAGAACGGGTCGCCGTTGAGCAATCAGCCCCAGCATTTT. It yields the protein CAKNGSPLSNQPQHF.